This TCR beta chain was identified during a study of shared clonotypes between healthy human individuals. About the study: Donor composition was a couple of women and three men, aged 18 to 49. Each donor's CD8 memory used one plate, CD8 naive two, each CD4 subset three.

Deep-level assay runs were performed. Assay: immunoSEQ multiplex PCR; the TCRdb copy retains only in-frame clones and omits some. The table shows some 2 million clones, with around 95% occurring only once. CDR3 length: 16 residues. Germline values: CDR1 SNHLY, CDR2 FYNNEI. V was pared by 1 base and J by 1 base, with 3 bases of the junction left unmatched. The receptor was derived from a man between 18 and 29 years old in good health. The V call is TRBV2, the J call TRBJ2-3, with 9 bases fitting TRBD1. Sequencing used naive CD4+ T cells sorted from blood. Sample subset: CD45RA+ positively selected. The CDR3 loop is CASSEDRTGGTDTQYF. The CDR3 DNA is TGTGCCAGCAGTGAAGATCGGACAGGGGGCACAGATACGCAGTATTTT.